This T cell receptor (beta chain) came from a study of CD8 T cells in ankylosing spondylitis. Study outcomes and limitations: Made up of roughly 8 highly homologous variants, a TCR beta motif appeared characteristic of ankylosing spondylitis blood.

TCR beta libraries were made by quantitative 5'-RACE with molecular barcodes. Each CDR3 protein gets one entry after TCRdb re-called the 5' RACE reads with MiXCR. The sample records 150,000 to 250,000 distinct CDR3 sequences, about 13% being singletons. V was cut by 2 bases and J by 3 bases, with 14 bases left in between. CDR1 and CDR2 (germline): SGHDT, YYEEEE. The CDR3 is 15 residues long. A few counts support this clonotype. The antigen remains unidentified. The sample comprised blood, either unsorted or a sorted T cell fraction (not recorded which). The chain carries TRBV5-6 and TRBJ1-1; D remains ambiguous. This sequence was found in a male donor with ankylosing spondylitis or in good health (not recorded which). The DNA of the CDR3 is TGTGCCAGCAGCTTTCCGGGAGGCTCACACACTGAAGCTTTCTTT. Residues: CASSFPGGSHTEAFF.